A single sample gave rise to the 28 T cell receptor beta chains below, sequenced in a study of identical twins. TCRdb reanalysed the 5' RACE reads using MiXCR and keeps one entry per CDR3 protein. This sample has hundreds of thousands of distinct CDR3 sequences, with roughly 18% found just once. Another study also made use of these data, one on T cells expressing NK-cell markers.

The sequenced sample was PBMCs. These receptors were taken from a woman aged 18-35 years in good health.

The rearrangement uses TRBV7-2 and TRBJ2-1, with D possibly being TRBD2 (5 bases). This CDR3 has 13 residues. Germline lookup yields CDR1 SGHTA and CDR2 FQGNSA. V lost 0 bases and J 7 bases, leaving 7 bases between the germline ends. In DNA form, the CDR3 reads TGTGCCAGCAGCTTAGCGGACTGGAATGAGCAGTTCTTC. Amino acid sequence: CASSLADWNEQFF.

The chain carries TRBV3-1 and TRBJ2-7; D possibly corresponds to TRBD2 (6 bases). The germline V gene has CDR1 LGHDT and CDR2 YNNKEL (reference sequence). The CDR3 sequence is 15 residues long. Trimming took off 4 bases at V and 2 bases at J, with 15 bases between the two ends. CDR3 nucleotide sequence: TGTGCCAGCAGCCCGCCGACGGGGGAGGCCTACGAGCAGTACTTC. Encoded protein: CASSPPTGEAYEQYF.

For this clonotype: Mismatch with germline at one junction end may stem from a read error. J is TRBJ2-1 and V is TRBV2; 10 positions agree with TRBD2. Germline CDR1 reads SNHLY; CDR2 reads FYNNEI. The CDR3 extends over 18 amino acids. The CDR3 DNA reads TGTACCAGCAGTACGCCCTCGGGACTAGCGAGAGGATACAATGAGCAGTTCTTC. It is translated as CTSSTPSGLARGYNEQFF.

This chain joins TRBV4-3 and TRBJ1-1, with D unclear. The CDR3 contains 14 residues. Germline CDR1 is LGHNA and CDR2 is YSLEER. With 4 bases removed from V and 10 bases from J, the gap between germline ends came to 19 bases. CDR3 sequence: CASSPGGSSVTAFF. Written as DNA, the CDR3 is TGCGCCAGCAGCCCTGGCGGGTCCTCAGTAACAGCTTTCTTT.

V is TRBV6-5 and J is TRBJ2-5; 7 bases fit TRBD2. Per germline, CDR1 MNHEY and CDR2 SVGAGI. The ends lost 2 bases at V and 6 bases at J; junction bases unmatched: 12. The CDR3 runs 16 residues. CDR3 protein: CASSYRAAGVFQTQYF. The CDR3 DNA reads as TGTGCCAGCAGTTACCGCGCGGCGGGAGTATTTCAGACCCAGTACTTC.

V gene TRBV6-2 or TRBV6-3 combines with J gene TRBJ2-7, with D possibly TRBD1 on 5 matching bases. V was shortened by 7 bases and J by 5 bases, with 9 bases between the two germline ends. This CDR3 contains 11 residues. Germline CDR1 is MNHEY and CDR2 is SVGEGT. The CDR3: CASNDRNEQYF. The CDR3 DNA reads TGTGCCAGCAATGACAGAAACGAGCAGTACTTC.

CDR3 sequence reads: CSALRQGTEEETQYF. CDR3 coding DNA: TGCAGTGCTTTGCGTCAGGGAACGGAGGAAGAGACCCAGTACTTC. The chain couples TRBV20-1 to TRBJ2-5, with D perhaps being TRBD1 or TRBD2 (5 bases each). The CDR3 has 15 amino acids. CDR1 is DFQATT, CDR2 SNEGSKA, per germline (reference sequence). Deletions cut 5 bases from V and 3 bases from J, with 19 bases between.

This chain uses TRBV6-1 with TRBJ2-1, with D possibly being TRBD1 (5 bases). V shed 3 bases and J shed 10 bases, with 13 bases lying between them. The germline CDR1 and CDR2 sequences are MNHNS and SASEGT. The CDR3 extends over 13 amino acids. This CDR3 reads CASSEGPGGEQFF. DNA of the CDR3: TGTGCCAGCAGTGAGGGGCCGGGCGGAGAGCAGTTCTTC.

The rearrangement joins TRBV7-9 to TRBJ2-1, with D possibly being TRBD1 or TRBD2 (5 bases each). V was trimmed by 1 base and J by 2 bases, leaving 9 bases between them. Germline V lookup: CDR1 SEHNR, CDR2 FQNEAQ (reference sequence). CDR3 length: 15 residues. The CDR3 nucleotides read TGTGCCAGCAGCTTAGGAGAGGGGACCTACAATGAGCAGTTCTTC. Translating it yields CASSLGEGTYNEQFF.

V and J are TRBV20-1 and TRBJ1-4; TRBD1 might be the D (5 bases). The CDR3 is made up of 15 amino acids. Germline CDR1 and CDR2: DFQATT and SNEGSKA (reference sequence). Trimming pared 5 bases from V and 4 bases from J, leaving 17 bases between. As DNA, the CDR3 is TGCAGTGCTCCTTTAACCGGGGGAAATAATGAAAAACTGTTTTTT. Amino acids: CSAPLTGGNNEKLFF.

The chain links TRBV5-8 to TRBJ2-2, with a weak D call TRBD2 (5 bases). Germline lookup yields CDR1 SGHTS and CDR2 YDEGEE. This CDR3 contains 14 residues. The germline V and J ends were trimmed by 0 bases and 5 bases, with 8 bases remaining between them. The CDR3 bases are TGTGCCAGCAGCTTGGAACTAGGGACCGGGGAGCTGTTTTTT. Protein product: CASSLELGTGELFF.

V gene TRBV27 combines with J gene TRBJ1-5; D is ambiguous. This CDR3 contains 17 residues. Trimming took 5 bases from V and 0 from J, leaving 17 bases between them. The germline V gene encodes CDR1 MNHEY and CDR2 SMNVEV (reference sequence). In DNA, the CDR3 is TGTGCCAGCAGTACCACCACAATAGGAGATAGCAATCAGCCCCAGCATTTT. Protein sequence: CASSTTTIGDSNQPQHF.

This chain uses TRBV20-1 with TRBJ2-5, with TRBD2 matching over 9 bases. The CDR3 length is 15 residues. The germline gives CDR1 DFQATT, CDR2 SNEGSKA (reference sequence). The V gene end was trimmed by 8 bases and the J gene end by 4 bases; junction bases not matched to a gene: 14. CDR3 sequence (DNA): TGCAGTCTCCGGTGGGCTAGCGGGGTAGGAGAGACCCAGTACTTC. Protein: CSLRWASGVGETQYF.

The CDR3 sequence is CASNLAGAIPSYEQYF. DNA for the CDR3: TGTGCCAGCAATCTCGCTGGGGCGATTCCTTCCTACGAGCAGTACTTC. This chain uses TRBV11-3 with TRBJ2-7; possible D gene TRBD1, 5 bases. Trimming removed 7 bases at V and 1 base at J, with 20 bases between. This CDR3 region has 16 residues. The germline V gene has CDR1 SGHNT and CDR2 YENEEA.

CDR3 protein: CATSIFAGPGIQYF. CDR3 nucleotides: TGTGCCACCAGCATATTTGCTGGGCCTGGCATTCAGTACTTC. The rearrangement uses TRBV15 and TRBJ2-4, with D hard to call. V lost 4 bases and J 9 bases, leaving 16 bases between the germline ends. Germline V gene sequence: CDR1 LNHNV, CDR2 YYDKDF (reference sequence). The CDR3 has 14 amino acids.

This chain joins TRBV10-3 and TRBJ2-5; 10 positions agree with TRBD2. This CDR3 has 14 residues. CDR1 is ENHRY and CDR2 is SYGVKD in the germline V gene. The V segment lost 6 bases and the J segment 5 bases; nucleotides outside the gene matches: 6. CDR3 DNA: TGTGCCATCAGCCCTAGCGGGGGAATCGAGACCCAGTACTTC. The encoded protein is CAISPSGGIETQYF.

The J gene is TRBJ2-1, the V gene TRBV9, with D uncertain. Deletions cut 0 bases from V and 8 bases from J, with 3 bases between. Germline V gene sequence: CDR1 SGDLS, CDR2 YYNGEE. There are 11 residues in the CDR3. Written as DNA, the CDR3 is TGTGCCAGCAGCGTAGGAGATGAGCAGTTCTTC. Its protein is CASSVGDEQFF.

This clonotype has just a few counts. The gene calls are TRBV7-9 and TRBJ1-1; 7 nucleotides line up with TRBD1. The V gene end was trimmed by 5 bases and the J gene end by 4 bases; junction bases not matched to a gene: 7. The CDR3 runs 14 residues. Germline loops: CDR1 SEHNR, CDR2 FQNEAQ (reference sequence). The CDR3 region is CASSQRQGLTEAFF. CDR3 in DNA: TGTGCCAGCAGCCAAAGACAGGGTCTCACTGAAGCTTTCTTT.

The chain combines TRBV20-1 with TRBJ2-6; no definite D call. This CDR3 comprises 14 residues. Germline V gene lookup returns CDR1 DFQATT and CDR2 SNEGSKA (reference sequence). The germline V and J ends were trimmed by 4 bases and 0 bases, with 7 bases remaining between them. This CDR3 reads CSAKVFSGANVLTF. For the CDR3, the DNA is TGCAGTGCTAAGGTCTTCTCTGGGGCCAACGTCCTGACTTTC.

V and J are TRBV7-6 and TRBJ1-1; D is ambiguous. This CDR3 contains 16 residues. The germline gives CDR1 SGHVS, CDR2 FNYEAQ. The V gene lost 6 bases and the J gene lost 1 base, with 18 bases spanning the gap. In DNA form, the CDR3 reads TGTGCCAGCAGGCTTATCCATGGGAAGACGAACACTGAAGCTTTCTTT. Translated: CASRLIHGKTNTEAFF.

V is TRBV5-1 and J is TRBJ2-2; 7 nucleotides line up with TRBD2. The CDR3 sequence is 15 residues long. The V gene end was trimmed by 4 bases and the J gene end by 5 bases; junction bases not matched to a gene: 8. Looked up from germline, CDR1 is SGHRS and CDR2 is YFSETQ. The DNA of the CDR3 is TGCGCCAGCAGCCTGGCCAGCGGGGCTACCGGGGAGCTGTTTTTT. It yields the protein CASSLASGATGELFF.

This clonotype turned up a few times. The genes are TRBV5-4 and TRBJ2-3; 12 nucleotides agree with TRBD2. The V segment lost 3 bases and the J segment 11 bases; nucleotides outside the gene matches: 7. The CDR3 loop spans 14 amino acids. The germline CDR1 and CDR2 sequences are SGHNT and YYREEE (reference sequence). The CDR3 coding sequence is TGTGCCAGCAGCTCGACTAGCGGGAGATGGATGCAGTATTTT. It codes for CASSSTSGRWMQYF. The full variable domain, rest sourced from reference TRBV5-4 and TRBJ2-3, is ETGVTQSPTHLIKTRGQQVTLRCSSQSGHNTVSWYQQALGQGPQFIFQYYREEENGRGNFPPRFSGLQFPNYSSELNVNALELDDSALYLCASSSTSGRWMQYFGPGTRLTVL.

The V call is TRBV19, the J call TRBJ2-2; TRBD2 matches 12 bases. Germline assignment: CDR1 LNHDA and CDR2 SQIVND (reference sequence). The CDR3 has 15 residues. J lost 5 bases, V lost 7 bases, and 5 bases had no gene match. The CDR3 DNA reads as TGTGCCAGTACGGTAGGGACTAGCGGGACCGGGGAGCTGTTTTTT. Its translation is CASTVGTSGTGELFF.

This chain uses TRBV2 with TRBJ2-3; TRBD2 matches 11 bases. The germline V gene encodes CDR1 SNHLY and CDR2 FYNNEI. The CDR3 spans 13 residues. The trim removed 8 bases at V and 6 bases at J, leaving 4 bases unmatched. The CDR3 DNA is TGTGCCAGCCACCGGACTAGCGGGGATACGCAGTATTTT. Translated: CASHRTSGDTQYF.

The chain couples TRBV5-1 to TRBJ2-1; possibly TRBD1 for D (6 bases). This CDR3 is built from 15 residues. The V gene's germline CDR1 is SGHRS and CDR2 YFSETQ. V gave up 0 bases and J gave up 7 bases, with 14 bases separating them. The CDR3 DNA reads TGCGCCAGCAGCTTGGGTAGGGGGTTGGGGAATGAGCAGTTCTTC. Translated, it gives CASSLGRGLGNEQFF.

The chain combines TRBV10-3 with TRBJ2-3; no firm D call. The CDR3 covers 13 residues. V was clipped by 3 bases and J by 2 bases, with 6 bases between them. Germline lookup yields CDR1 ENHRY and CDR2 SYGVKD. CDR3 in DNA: TGTGCCATCAGTGACTCCTCCACAGATACGCAGTATTTT. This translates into CAISDSSTDTQYF.

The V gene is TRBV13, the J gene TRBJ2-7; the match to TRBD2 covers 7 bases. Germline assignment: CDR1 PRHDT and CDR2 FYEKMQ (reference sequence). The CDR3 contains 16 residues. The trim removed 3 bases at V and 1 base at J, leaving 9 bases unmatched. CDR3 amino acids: CASSFYGRERSYEQYF. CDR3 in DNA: TGTGCCAGCAGCTTTTATGGGCGGGAGAGATCCTACGAGCAGTACTTC.

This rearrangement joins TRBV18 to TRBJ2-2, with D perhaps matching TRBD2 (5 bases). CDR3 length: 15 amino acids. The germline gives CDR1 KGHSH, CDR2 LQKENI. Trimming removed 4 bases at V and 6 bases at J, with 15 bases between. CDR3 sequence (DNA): TGTGCCAGCTCACGAGAAGGAGGCGACCCCGGGGAGCTGTTTTTT. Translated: CASSREGGDPGELFF.